This note documents a single TCR beta chain sequence. What it recognizes is unknown. These data come from a study of T cells in narcolepsy. Regarding the study as a whole: Same-patient CSF and blood CD4+ T cell clonotypes included HCRT-specific and TRIB2-specific autoreactive ones.

The repertoire was sequenced with immunoSEQ multiplex PCR; TCRdb's copy has only in-frame clones and lacks some. The top ten clones hold approximately 1.3% of a sample with tens of thousands of clones, roughly four fifths of them seen once. This CDR3 is built from 16 residues. Germline values: CDR1 SGHNT, CDR2 YYREEE (reference sequence). V lost 0 bases to trimming and J lost 10 bases; unmatched junction nucleotides: 10. The source of this sequence is a human donor with narcolepsy. V gene TRBV5-4 combines with J gene TRBJ2-1, with 10 bases that match TRBD2. Sequenced: CD45RA- memory CD4+ T cells from PBMCs. The CDR3, as DNA: TGTGCCAGCAGCTTGGCACTAGCGGGACGGGTGGGGGAGCAGTTCTTC. This translates into CASSLALAGRVGEQFF.